Each of the 12 T cell receptor beta chains below was sequenced from the same sample in a study of breast tumors, draining lymph nodes, adjacent tissues (dated by TCRdb to about 2016). Lymph node samples came from the axillary draining lymph nodes of breast cancer patients. Library preparation used multiplex PCR. Sequencing was carried out with an Illumina HiSeq 2000. Starting from the raw public reads, TCRdb applied fastp trimming at Q25, assembled clones with MiXCR and retained in-frame beta chains. Identical CDR3 proteins give one entry, which carries the most common genes and DNA. The sample yields about 110,000 distinct CDR3 sequences; about 29% were counted once. 5.5% to 7% of the sample lies in the top ten. The material sequenced was axillary lymph node tissue. All receptors derive from a female donor with breast cancer. Some clones in this sample may be carry-over from other donors' samples.

This clonotype was counted ten times or more. The genes are TRBV4-1 and TRBJ2-3, with a tentative D call TRBD1 (6 bases). This CDR3 is 15 amino acids long. CDR1 is MGHRA, CDR2 YSYEKL, per germline. With 4 bases removed from V and 0 bases from J, the gap between germline ends came to 11 bases. The CDR3 loop reads CASSRDIPSTDTQYF. As DNA, the CDR3 is TGCGCCAGCAGCCGGGACATCCCAAGCACAGATACGCAGTATTTT.

This clonotype was counted once. The V call is TRBV2, the J call TRBJ2-2, with a weak D call TRBD1 (6 bases). The CDR3 loop spans 14 amino acids. V lost 7 bases to trimming and J lost 0 bases, with 9 bases between them. In germline, CDR1 is SNHLY, CDR2 FYNNEI. This chain's CDR3 is CASTGDTNTGELFF. The CDR3 DNA follows: TGTGCCAGCACAGGGGACACGAACACCGGGGAGCTGTTTTTT.

This clonotype was seen more than once but under ten times. This sequence may be a read error, since a much larger clone differs from it by one base. The gene calls are TRBV5-4 and TRBJ2-1; no definite D call. The CDR3 extends over 12 amino acids. V lost 4 bases and J lost 10, with 12 bases in between. In germline, CDR1 is SGHNT, CDR2 YYREEE (reference sequence). The CDR3 DNA sequence: TGTGCCAGCAGCATAAACCACACGGAGCAGTTCTTC. Its protein is CASSINHTEQFF.

This clonotype has ten or more counts. This chain uses TRBV15 with TRBJ2-7; 11 bases align to TRBD1. From germline, CDR1 is LNHNV and CDR2 YYDKDF (reference sequence). The CDR3 is 18 residues long. Trimming took 3 bases from V and 0 from J; bases not matched to a gene: 10. CDR3 sequence reads: CATSSPGQGVRYSYEQYF. In DNA form, the CDR3 reads TGTGCCACCAGCAGTCCGGGACAGGGGGTCCGATACTCCTACGAGCAGTACTTC.

This clonotype is a singleton in its sample. This chain uses TRBV9 with TRBJ2-3; 8 nucleotides line up with TRBD2. V shed 4 bases and J 5 bases; nucleotides not matched to a gene: 15. Per the germline V gene, CDR1 is SGDLS and CDR2 is YYNGEE. CDR3 length: 17 amino acids. The CDR3 DNA follows: TGTGCCAGCAGCCCACGGGATGCGGGGGGCATGGTAGATACGCAGTATTTT. This sequence encodes CASSPRDAGGMVDTQYF. Full variable domain (missing parts from reference TRBV9 and TRBJ2-3): DSGVTQTPKHLITATGQRVTLRCSPRSGDLSVYWYQQSLDQGLQFLIQYYNGEERAKGNILERFSAQQFPDLHSELNLSSLELGDSALYFCASSPRDAGGMVDTQYFGPGTRLTVL.

This clonotype was counted ten times or more. A read error may produce the germline difference seen at one junction end. The chain has TRBV7-7 and TRBJ2-2, with 11 bases aligning to TRBD1. Looked up from germline, CDR1 is SSHAT and CDR2 is FNYEAQ (reference sequence). The CDR3 is 16 residues long. In DNA, the CDR3 is TGTGCTAGCAGTTACCTCGGGACAGGGGGCACCGGGGAGCTGTTTTTT. Encoded protein: CASSYLGTGGTGELFF.

Notes on this clonotype: The conserved final phenylalanine or tryptophan is absent from the CDR3, which likely points to a read error. The chain combines TRBV20-1 with TRBJ1-2; no clear D gene. With 0 bases removed from V and 4 bases from J, the gap between germline ends came to 12 bases. The CDR3 spans 14 residues. Germline lookup yields CDR1 DFQATT and CDR2 SNEGSKA (reference sequence). The chain's CDR3 is CSARDTYGFYGYTY. CDR3 DNA sequence: TGCAGTGCTAGAGATACGTACGGGTTCTATGGCTACACCTAC.

This clonotype was counted ten times or more. The chain carries TRBV4-2 and TRBJ1-5; TRBD1 might be the D (5 bases). The germline V gene encodes CDR1 LGHNA and CDR2 YNFKEQ. The CDR3 contains 15 residues. The germline V and J ends were trimmed by 6 bases and 2 bases, with 14 bases remaining between them. The CDR3 sequence: CASRRTGGGNQPQHF. Here the CDR3 DNA reads TGTGCCAGCAGGAGAACCGGGGGGGGCAATCAGCCCCAGCATTTT.

This chain connects TRBV20-1 to TRBJ1-2, with 9 bases identical to TRBD1. There are 15 residues in the CDR3. The trim removed 0 bases at V and 4 bases at J, leaving 6 bases unmatched. Germline loops: CDR1 DFQATT, CDR2 SNEGSKA (reference sequence). The CDR3 nucleotides are TGCAGTGCTAGAGATTTGGACAGGGGCCTCTATGGCTACACCTTC. It is translated as CSARDLDRGLYGYTF.

This clonotype appeared once. One junction end disagrees with the germline gene, perhaps due to a read error. The rearrangement joins TRBV7-3 to TRBJ2-7; the D call may be TRBD1 or TRBD2 (6 bases each). The CDR3 sequence is 15 residues long. Germline CDR1 SGHTA, CDR2 FQGTGA. The CDR3 is CASSLLPRGPYGQHF. The CDR3 DNA reads TGTGCCAGCAGCTTACTTCCTCGGGGGCCCTACGGGCAGCACTTC.

The chain uses TRBV11-2 and TRBJ2-7; TRBD2 matches at 11 bases. Germline-derived CDR1 and CDR2 are SGHAT and FQNNGV. The junction had 4 bases not matched to a gene; V was cut back by 3 bases and J by 3 bases. The CDR3 extends over 15 amino acids. The CDR3 spells CASSFEGLAGYEQYF. The CDR3 DNA is TGTGCCAGCAGCTTTGAAGGACTAGCGGGCTACGAGCAGTACTTC.

This chain connects TRBV20-1 to TRBJ2-1; TRBD2 is a possible D gene (5 bases). The germline gives CDR1 DFQATT, CDR2 SNEGSKA (reference sequence). Trimming removed 6 bases from V and 6 bases from J, with 21 bases in between. The CDR3 has 15 residues. The CDR3 reads CSASREAVASNEQFF. CDR3 in DNA: TGCAGTGCCAGCCGAGAAGCGGTGGCCTCCAATGAGCAGTTCTTC.